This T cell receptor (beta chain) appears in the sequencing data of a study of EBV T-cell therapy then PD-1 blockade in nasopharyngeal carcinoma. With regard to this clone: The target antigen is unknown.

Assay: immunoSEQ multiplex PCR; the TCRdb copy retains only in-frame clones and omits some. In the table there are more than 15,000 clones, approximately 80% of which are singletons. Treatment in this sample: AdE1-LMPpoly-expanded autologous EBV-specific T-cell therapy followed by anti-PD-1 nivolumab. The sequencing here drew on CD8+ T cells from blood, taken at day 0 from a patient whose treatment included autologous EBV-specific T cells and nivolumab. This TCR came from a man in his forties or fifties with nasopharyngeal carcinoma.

The CDR3 reads CASSLGHPSGNTIYF. CDR3 bases: TGTGCCAGCAGCCTCGGACATCCCTCTGGAAACACCATATATTTT. The rearrangement links TRBV7-9 to TRBJ1-3; possible D gene TRBD1, 5 bases. CDR1 and CDR2 from the germline V gene are SEHNR and FQNEAQ (reference sequence). The CDR3 has 15 amino acids. V was pared by 5 bases and J by 0 bases, with 11 bases between.